The 25 T cell receptor beta chains in this list originate from one sample, sequenced in a study of shared clonotypes between healthy human individuals. Using immunoSEQ multiplex PCR, the repertoire was profiled, and TCRdb retains in-frame clones only, with some absent. The data hold some 2.4 million clones, with 93% observed a single time. The sequencing input was naive CD4+ T cells from PBMCs. Subset specified: CD45RA+ positively selected. The receptors originated from a man aged 18-30 years in good health. Some clones in this sample may be carry-over from other donors' samples.

Details on this clone: Different DNA sequences within this sample yield the same CDR3. This sequence joins TRBV9 and TRBJ2-1; D gene ambiguous. The CDR3 runs 15 residues. The germline CDR1 and CDR2 sequences are SGDLS and YYNGEE. The V end was cut by 3 bases, the J end by 0 bases, with 10 bases between. CDR3 region: CASSALAGSYNEQFF. In DNA, the CDR3 is TGTGCCAGCAGCGCTCTGGCCGGCTCCTACAATGAGCAGTTCTTC.

V gene TRBV7-8 combines with J gene TRBJ1-5; TRBD1 might be the D (5 bases). Trimming stripped 3 bases from V and 7 bases from J, with 10 bases between. The length of the CDR3 is 13 residues. Looked up from germline, CDR1 is SGHVS and CDR2 is FQNEAQ. The DNA of the CDR3 is TGTGCCAGCAGCTTGGGGGTAAGGCAGCCCCAGCATTTT. It yields the protein CASSLGVRQPQHF. Supplemented by reference TRBV7-8 and TRBJ1-5, the full variable domain reads GAGVSQSPRYKVAKRGQDVALRCDPISGHVSLFWYQQALGQGPEFLTYFQNEAQLDKSGLPSDRFFAERPEGSVSTLKIQRTQQEDSAVYLCASSLGVRQPQHFGDGTRLSIL.

The table lists this clone with a count of one. This chain links TRBV6-4 with TRBJ2-1, with 12 bases fitting TRBD2. After removal of 0 bases from V and 9 bases from J, the junction contained 3 bases not matched to a gene. CDR3 length equals 15 residues. In germline, CDR1 is MRHNA, CDR2 SNTAGT. CDR3 sequence reads: CASSDSASGRGEQFF. The CDR3 nucleotides read TGTGCCAGCAGTGACTCGGCTAGCGGGAGGGGTGAGCAGTTCTTC.

V and J are TRBV6-5 and TRBJ2-4, with D possibly called TRBD1 or TRBD2 (5 bases each). Germline CDR1 and CDR2: MNHEY and SVGAGI. There are 13 residues in the CDR3. V lost 7 bases and J lost 3, with 10 bases in between. CDR3 in DNA: TGTGCCAGCACCCTTGGGGGCAAAAACATTCAGTACTTC. Protein sequence: CASTLGGKNIQYF.

In its sample, this clone was seen a few times. The chain couples TRBV10-3 to TRBJ1-5; TRBD1 aligns across 9 bases. The germline gives CDR1 ENHRY, CDR2 SYGVKD. The trim removed 5 bases at V and 4 bases at J, leaving 6 bases unmatched. This CDR3 contains 15 residues. As DNA, the CDR3 is TGTGCCATCAGTACCGGGACAGGGAATAATCAGCCCCAGCATTTT. Protein product: CAISTGTGNNQPQHF.

The genes are TRBV5-6 and TRBJ2-1; 8 bases align to TRBD2. The V gene end was trimmed by 3 bases and the J gene end by 8 bases; junction bases not matched to a gene: 13. The germline gives CDR1 SGHDT, CDR2 YYEEEE. The CDR3 sequence is 16 residues long. The CDR3 DNA reads as TGTGCCAGCAGCTCCGAGCGGGAGCGGGTTGGCGATGAGCAGTTCTTC. Protein sequence: CASSSERERVGDEQFF.

This chain uses TRBV4-3 with TRBJ1-1; D might be TRBD1 (5 bases). Trimming removed 0 bases at V and 7 bases at J, with 15 bases between. The CDR3 has 15 amino acids. Germline V CDR1 and CDR2: LGHNA, YSLEER. This CDR3 reads CASSQDLAGWNEAFF. CDR3 coding DNA: TGCGCCAGCAGCCAAGATCTCGCAGGGTGGAATGAAGCTTTCTTT.

The V call is TRBV2, the J call TRBJ2-4; D could derive from TRBD1 or TRBD2 (6 bases each). Germline V gene lookup returns CDR1 SNHLY and CDR2 FYNNEI. The CDR3 is 15 residues long. Between the trimmed V and J ends, which lost 8 bases and 3 bases, there was a span of 17 bases. CDR3 protein: CASGAGQSGKNIQYF. The CDR3 DNA reads TGTGCCAGCGGGGCGGGACAATCGGGCAAAAACATTCAGTACTTC.

V is TRBV19 and J is TRBJ1-2; D might be TRBD1 (5 bases). The V end was cut by 4 bases, the J end by 4 bases, with 10 bases between. The germline V gene encodes CDR1 LNHDA and CDR2 SQIVND (reference sequence). This CDR3 spans 13 amino acids. CDR3 protein: CASSKGRGYGYTF. The CDR3, as DNA: TGTGCCAGTAGTAAGGGGCGCGGCTATGGCTACACCTTC.

The rearrangement uses TRBV18 and TRBJ1-1; 10 nucleotides match TRBD1. V lost 3 bases to trimming and J lost 1 base; unmatched junction nucleotides: 2. Per germline, CDR1 KGHSH and CDR2 LQKENI. The length of the CDR3 is 15 residues. This CDR3 reads CASSPGDRGNTEAFF. Written as DNA, the CDR3 is TGTGCCAGCTCACCCGGGGACAGGGGGAACACTGAAGCTTTCTTT.

The chain joins TRBV5-1 to TRBJ1-5; no definite D call. The CDR3 contains 15 residues. Trimming took off 0 bases at V and 3 bases at J, with 10 bases between the two ends. Germline assignment: CDR1 SGHRS and CDR2 YFSETQ. The CDR3 protein is CASSLGAPPNQPQHF. The CDR3 DNA reads as TGCGCCAGCAGCTTGGGGGCCCCTCCCAATCAGCCCCAGCATTTT.

Written as DNA, the CDR3 is TGTGCCAGCAGCCGGGACATGAATCAGCCCCAGCATTTT. Protein sequence: CASSRDMNQPQHF. The V and J genes are TRBV7-9 and TRBJ1-5; weak D call: TRBD1 (6 bases). The germline CDR1 and CDR2 sequences are SEHNR and FQNEAQ (reference sequence). This CDR3 has 13 residues. V was cut by 5 bases and J by 4 bases, with 9 bases left in between.

The chain uses TRBV5-4 and TRBJ2-5; 7 bases agree with TRBD1. Unmatched junction bases numbered 9, after V lost 0 bases and J lost 4 bases. The CDR3 length is 16 residues. Germline V lookup: CDR1 SGHNT, CDR2 YYREEE (reference sequence). CDR3 nucleotide sequence: TGTGCCAGCAGCTTGGATCCCGACAGGGTTTTAGAGACCCAGTACTTC. It is translated as CASSLDPDRVLETQYF. Combining the CDR3 with reference TRBV5-4 and TRBJ2-5 gives the whole variable domain ETGVTQSPTHLIKTRGQQVTLRCSSQSGHNTVSWYQQALGQGPQFIFQYYREEENGRGNFPPRFSGLQFPNYSSELNVNALELDDSALYLCASSLDPDRVLETQYFGPGTRLLVL.

The CDR3 region has the DNA TGTGCCAGTAGTATGGGACTATACAATGAGCAGTTCTTC. Translation: CASSMGLYNEQFF. The rearrangement joins TRBV19 to TRBJ2-1, with TRBD2 identical over 7 bases. Per the germline V gene, CDR1 is LNHDA and CDR2 is SQIVND (reference sequence). V was clipped by 3 bases and J by 4 bases; unmatched bases: 0. The CDR3 loop spans 13 amino acids.

This rearrangement joins TRBV4-2 to TRBJ2-1, with 10 positions matching TRBD2. Losses at the gene ends were 1 base for V and 9 bases for J; bases not matched to a gene: 6. The CDR3 has 15 amino acids. Germline assignment: CDR1 LGHNA and CDR2 YNFKEQ. In DNA, the CDR3 is TGTGCCAGCAGCCAAGCACTAGCGGGATTGCTTGAGCAGTTCTTC. Translating it yields CASSQALAGLLEQFF.

This chain connects TRBV10-3 to TRBJ1-5; D gene unclear. The CDR3 covers 15 residues. Germline CDR1 reads ENHRY; CDR2 reads SYGVKD. V was clipped by 2 bases and J by 0 bases, with 8 bases between them. DNA of the CDR3: TGTGCCATCAGTGAGCGATTAGATAGCAATCAGCCCCAGCATTTT. Residues: CAISERLDSNQPQHF.

About this clone itself: The DNA is left out, because the CDR3 cannot be placed on it with certainty; the CDR3 is given as TCRdb lists it. The V and J genes are TRBV7-2 and TRBJ2-6; the table's D call TRBD2 went unverified against the DNA. From germline, CDR1 is SGHTA and CDR2 FQGNSA. The CDR3 region is 15 residues in length, termini included. CDR3 sequence reads: CASSSSYSGANVLTF.

V gene TRBV4-2 combines with J gene TRBJ2-7; 9 bases are a match to TRBD1. CDR1 is LGHNA and CDR2 is YNFKEQ in the germline V gene. The CDR3 sequence is 14 residues long. With 1 base clipped from V and 6 bases from J, the junction kept 4 bases outside the gene matches. The CDR3 region is CASSQGGQGTEQYF. The CDR3 DNA reads TGTGCCAGCAGCCAAGGGGGACAGGGCACCGAGCAGTACTTC.

V gene TRBV19 combines with J gene TRBJ2-7; 13 bases agree with TRBD2. The V gene's germline CDR1 is LNHDA and CDR2 SQIVND (reference sequence). This CDR3 has 17 residues. The junction had 5 bases not matched to a gene; V was cut back by 0 bases and J by 3 bases. The CDR3 nucleotides are TGTGCCAGTAGTATAGATTTACTAGCGGGAGGGTACTACGAGCAGTACTTC. The encoded protein is CASSIDLLAGGYYEQYF.

The rearrangement uses TRBV23-1 and TRBJ2-3, with 9 bases matching TRBD1. Being an ORF, TRBV23-1 has a function that is uncertain. This CDR3 comprises 15 residues. V lost 3 bases to trimming and J lost 1 base; unmatched junction nucleotides: 2. The CDR3 here is CASSHDRGGTDTQYF. Here the CDR3 DNA reads TGCGCCAGCAGTCATGACAGGGGGGGCACAGATACGCAGTATTTT.

The rearrangement links TRBV5-1 to TRBJ2-3; D not certain. Trimming shortened V by 0 bases and J by 1 base, and 12 bases separated the two germline ends. The CDR3 is 16 residues long. Germline values: CDR1 SGHRS, CDR2 YFSETQ. The CDR3 DNA sequence: TGCGCCAGCAGCTTGGGGTGGGTTCTTGGCACAGATACGCAGTATTTT. Translating it yields CASSLGWVLGTDTQYF.

CDR3 residues: CASSGNRGPYGYTF. Here the CDR3 DNA reads TGTGCCAGCAGCGGTAACAGGGGGCCCTATGGCTACACCTTC. This sequence joins TRBV5-4 and TRBJ1-2, with TRBD1 identical over 9 bases. Germline V gene lookup returns CDR1 SGHNT and CDR2 YYREEE (reference sequence). With 4 bases clipped from V and 4 bases from J, the junction kept 5 bases outside the gene matches. The CDR3 spans 14 residues.

The rearrangement joins TRBV12-1 to TRBJ2-2; the table's D gene call, TRBD2, was not cross checked with the DNA. TRBV12-1 is tagged as a pseudogene. CDR3 length equals 17 residues. The CDR3 spells CASSLRRLATNTGELFF. The CDR3, as DNA: TGTGCCAGCAGCTTGCGCCGACTAGCCACGAACACCGGGGAGCTGTTTTTT.

The chain uses TRBV15 and TRBJ2-7; 7 nucleotides line up with TRBD1. Trimming at V came to 5 bases and at J to 0 bases, leaving 16 bases not matched to a gene. The CDR3 consists of 18 residues. CDR1 LNHNV and CDR2 YYDKDF come from the germline V gene (reference sequence). The CDR3: CATSPEGYRTGSSYEQYF. As DNA, the CDR3 is TGTGCCACCAGCCCAGAGGGGTACAGGACAGGTTCCTCCTACGAGCAGTACTTC.

The V gene is TRBV2, the J gene TRBJ2-3; a possible D gene is TRBD2 (6 bases). V was clipped by 6 bases and J by 0 bases, with 22 bases between them. The CDR3 length is 18 residues. Per the germline V gene, CDR1 is SNHLY and CDR2 is FYNNEI. The CDR3 DNA follows: TGTGCCAGCAGCCTGAGACGATGGCGGGGAGCTAGCACAGATACGCAGTATTTT. It encodes CASSLRRWRGASTDTQYF.